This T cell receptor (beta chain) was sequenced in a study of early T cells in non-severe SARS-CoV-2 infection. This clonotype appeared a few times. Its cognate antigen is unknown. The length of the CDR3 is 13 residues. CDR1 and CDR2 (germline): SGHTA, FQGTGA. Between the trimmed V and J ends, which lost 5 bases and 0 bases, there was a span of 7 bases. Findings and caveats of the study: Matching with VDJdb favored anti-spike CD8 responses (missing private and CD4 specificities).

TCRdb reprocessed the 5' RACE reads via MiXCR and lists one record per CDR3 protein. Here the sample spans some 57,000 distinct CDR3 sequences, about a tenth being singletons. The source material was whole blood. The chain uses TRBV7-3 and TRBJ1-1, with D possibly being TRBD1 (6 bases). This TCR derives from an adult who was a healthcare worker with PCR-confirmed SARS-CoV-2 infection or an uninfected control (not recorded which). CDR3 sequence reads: CASSRTVNTEAFF. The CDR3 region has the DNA TGTGCCAGCAGCCGGACAGTGAACACTGAAGCTTTCTTT.